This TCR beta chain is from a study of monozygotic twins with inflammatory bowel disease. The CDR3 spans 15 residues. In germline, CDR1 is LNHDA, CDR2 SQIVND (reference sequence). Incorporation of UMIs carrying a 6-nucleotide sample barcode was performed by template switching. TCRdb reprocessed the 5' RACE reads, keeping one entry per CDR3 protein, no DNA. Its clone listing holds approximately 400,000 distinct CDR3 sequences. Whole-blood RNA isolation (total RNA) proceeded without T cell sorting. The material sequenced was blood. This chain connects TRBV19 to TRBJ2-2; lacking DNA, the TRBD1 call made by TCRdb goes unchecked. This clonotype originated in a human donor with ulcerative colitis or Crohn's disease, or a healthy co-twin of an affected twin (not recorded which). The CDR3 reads CASIGQGVITGELFF.